This T cell receptor beta chain was captured by sequencing in a study of shared clonotypes between healthy human individuals. Some clones are missing from TCRdb's copy, which holds only in-frame ones; the method was immunoSEQ multiplex PCR. The sample lists about 2.4 million clones, roughly 92% occurring once. CDR3 length: 17 residues. In germline, CDR1 is SGHVS, CDR2 FQNEAQ. With V trimmed by 5 bases and J by 0 bases, 9 bases remained unmatched. The TCR comes from a young man in good health. Sequencing was done on a sample of naive CD4+ T cells sorted from blood. Stated subset: CD45RA+ positively selected. The chain combines TRBV7-8 with TRBJ2-1, with 8 nucleotides matching TRBD1. The CDR3 spells CASSPGQGWGSYNEQFF. CDR3 sequence (DNA): TGTGCCAGCAGCCCCGGACAGGGTTGGGGCTCCTACAATGAGCAGTTCTTC.